The entry that follows covers one TCR beta chain sequence. This sample stems from a study of T cell changes during pregnancy in multiple sclerosis. Clones were sequenced by immunoSEQ multiplex PCR, and TCRdb holds only the in-frame ones, with some missing. The table lists over 30,000 clones, around nine tenths of them singletons, with 0.5% to 0.85% in the top ten. V dropped 5 bases and J dropped 0; count of bases not matched to a gene: 4. The CDR3 runs to 15 residues. From germline, CDR1 is MNHEY and CDR2 SVGAGI. The genes are TRBV6-5 and TRBJ1-2; 9 bases fit TRBD1. The sample in question was CD4+ T cells from peripheral blood mononuclear cells, obtained in the second trimester of pregnancy. The sequence derives from a female donor in good health, enrolled as a control in a pregnancy study. CDR3 region: CASSRQGGTNYGYTF. The CDR3 nucleotides read TGTGCCAGCAGTCGACAGGGGGGAACTAACTATGGCTACACCTTC.